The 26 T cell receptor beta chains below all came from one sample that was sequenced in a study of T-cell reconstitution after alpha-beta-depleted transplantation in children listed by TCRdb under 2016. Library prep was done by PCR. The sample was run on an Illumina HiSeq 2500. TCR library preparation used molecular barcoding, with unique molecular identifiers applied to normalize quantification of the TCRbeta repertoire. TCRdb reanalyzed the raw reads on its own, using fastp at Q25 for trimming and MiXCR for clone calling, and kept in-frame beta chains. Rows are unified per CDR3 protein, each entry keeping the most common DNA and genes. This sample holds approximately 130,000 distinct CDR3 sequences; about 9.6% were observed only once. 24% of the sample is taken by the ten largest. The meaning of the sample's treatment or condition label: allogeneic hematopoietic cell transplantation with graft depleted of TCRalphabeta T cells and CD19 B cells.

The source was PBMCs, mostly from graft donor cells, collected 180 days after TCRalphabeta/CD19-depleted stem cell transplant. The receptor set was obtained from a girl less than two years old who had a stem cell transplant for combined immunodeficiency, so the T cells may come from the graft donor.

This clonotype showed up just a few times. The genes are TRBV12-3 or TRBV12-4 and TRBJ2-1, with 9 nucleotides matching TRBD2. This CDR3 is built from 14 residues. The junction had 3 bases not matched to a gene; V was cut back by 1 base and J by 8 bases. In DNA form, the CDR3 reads TGTGCCAGCAGTTTAGAACTAGCGGGCGATGAGCAGTTCTTC. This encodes CASSLELAGDEQFF.

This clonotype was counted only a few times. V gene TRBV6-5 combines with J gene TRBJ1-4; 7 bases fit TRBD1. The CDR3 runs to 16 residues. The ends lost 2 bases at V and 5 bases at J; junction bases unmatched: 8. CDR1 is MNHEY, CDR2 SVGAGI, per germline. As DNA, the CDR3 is TGTGCCAGCAGTTACCGGCGACAGGGTTTAAATGAAAAACTGTTTTTT. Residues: CASSYRRQGLNEKLFF.

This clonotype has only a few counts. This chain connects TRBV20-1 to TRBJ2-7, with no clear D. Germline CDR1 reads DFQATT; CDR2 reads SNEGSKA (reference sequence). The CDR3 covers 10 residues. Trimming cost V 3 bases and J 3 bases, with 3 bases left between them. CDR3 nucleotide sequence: TGCAGTGCTAGGTACTACGAGCAGTACTTC. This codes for CSARYYEQYF.

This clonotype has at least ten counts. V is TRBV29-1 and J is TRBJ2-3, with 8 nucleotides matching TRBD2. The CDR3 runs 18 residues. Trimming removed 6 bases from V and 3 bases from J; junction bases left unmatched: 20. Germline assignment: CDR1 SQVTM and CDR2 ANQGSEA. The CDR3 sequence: CSVTEAFAQVAGTDTQYF. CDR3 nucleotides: TGCAGCGTCACGGAGGCTTTCGCTCAGGTAGCGGGAACAGATACGCAGTATTTT.

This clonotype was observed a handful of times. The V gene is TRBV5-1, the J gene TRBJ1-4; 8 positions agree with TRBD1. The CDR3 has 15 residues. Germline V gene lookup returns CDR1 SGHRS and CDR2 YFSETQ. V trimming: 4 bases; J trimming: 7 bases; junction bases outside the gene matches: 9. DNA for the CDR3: TGCGCCAGCAGCGGAGGACAGGGTAAAGTTGAAAAACTGTTTTTT. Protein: CASSGGQGKVEKLFF.

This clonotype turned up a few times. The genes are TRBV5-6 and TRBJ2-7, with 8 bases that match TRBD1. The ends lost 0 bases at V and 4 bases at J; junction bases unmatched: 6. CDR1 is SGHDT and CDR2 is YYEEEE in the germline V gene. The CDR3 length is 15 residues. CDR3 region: CASSLVAGGLYEQYF. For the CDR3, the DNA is TGTGCCAGCAGCTTGGTAGCAGGGGGCCTTTACGAGCAGTACTTC. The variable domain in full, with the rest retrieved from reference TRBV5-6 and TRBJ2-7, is DAGVTQSPTHLIKTRGQQVTLRCSPKSGHDTVSWYQQALGQGPQFIFQYYEEEERQRGNFPDRFSGHQFPNYSSELNVNALLLGDSALYLCASSLVAGGLYEQYFGPGTRLTVT.

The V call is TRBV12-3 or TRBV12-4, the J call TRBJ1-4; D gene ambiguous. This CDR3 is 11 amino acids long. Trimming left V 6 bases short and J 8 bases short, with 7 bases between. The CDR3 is CASRAGEKLFF. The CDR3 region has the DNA TGTGCCAGCAGAGCGGGGGAAAAACTGTTTTTT.

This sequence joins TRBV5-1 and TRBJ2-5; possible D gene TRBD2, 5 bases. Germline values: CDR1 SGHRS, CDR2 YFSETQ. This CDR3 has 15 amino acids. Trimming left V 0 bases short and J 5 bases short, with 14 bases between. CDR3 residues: CASSLVGDGWETQYF. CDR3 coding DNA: TGCGCCAGCAGCTTGGTCGGGGATGGTTGGGAGACCCAGTACTTC. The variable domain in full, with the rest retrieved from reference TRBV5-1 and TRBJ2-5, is KAGVTQTPRYLIKTRGQQVTLSCSPISGHRSVSWYQQTPGQGLQFLFEYFSETQRNKGNFPGRFSGRQFSNSRSEMNVSTLELGDSALYLCASSLVGDGWETQYFGPGTRLLVL.

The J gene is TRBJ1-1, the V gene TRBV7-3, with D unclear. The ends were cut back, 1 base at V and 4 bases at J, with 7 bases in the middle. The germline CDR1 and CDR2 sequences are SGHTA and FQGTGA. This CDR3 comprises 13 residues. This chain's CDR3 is CASSLSRATEAFF. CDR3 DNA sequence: TGTGCCAGCAGCTTAAGCCGGGCCACTGAAGCTTTCTTT.

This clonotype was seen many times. For the CDR3, the DNA is TGCAGTGCTACGGGGGGATCTGGGGCCAACGTCCTGACTTTC. As protein: CSATGGSGANVLTF. The chain couples TRBV20-1 to TRBJ2-6; 7 nucleotides align to TRBD2. This CDR3 comprises 14 residues. The V and J ends lost 4 bases and 1 base, in that order; junction bases with no gene match: 1. Germline values: CDR1 DFQATT, CDR2 SNEGSKA (reference sequence).

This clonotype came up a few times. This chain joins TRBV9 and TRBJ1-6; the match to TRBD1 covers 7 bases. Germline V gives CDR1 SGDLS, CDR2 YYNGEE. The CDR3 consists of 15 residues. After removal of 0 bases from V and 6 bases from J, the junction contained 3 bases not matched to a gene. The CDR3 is CASSVAGQRNSPLHF. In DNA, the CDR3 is TGTGCCAGCAGCGTAGCGGGACAGCGTAATTCACCCCTCCACTTT. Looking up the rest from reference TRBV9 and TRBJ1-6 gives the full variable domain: DSGVTQTPKHLITATGQRVTLRCSPRSGDLSVYWYQQSLDQGLQFLIQYYNGEERAKGNILERFSAQQFPDLHSELNLSSLELGDSALYFCASSVAGQRNSPLHFGNGTRLTVT.

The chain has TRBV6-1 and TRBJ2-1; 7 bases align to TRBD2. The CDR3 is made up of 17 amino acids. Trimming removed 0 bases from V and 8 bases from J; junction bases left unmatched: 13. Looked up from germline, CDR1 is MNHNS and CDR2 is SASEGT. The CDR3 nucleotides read TGTGCCAGCAGTGAAGCGCTGTGGGAGGGCCAATGGGATGAGCAGTTCTTC. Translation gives CASSEALWEGQWDEQFF.

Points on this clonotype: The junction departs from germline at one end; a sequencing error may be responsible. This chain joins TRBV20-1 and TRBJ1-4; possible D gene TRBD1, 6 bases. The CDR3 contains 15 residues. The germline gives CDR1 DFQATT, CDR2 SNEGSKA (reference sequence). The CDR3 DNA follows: TGCAGTCCTAGAAACAACGACAGGCCTAATGAAAAACTGTTTTTT. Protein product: CSPRNNDRPNEKLFF.

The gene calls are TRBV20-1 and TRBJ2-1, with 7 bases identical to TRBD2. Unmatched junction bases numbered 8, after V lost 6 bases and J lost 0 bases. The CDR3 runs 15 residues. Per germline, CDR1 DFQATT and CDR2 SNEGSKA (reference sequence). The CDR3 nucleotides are TGCAGTGCCAGCCGGGGAGGGAGCTCCTACAATGAGCAGTTCTTC. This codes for CSASRGGSSYNEQFF.

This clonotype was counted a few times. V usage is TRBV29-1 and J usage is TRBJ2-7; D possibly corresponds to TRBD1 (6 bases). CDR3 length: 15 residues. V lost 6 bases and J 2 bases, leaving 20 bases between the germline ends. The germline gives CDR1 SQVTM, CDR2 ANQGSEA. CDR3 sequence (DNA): TGCAGCGTCCTCCAGGGGAGAGAGCTGGCCTACGAGCAGTACTTC. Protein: CSVLQGRELAYEQYF.

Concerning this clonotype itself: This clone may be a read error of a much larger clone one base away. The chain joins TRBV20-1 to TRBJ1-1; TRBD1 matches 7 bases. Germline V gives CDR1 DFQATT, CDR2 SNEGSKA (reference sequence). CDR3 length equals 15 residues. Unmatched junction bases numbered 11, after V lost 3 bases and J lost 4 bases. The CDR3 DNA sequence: TGCAGTGCTAGTAGCACCCCAACAGGGGCCACTGAAGCTTTCTTT. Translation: CSASSTPTGATEAFF.

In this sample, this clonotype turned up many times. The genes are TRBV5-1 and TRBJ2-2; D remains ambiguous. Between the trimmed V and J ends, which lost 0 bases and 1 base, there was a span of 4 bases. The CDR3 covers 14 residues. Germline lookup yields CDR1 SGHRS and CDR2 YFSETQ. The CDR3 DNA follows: TGCGCCAGCAGCTTGGATCTGAACACCGGGGAGCTGTTTTTT. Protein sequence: CASSLDLNTGELFF.

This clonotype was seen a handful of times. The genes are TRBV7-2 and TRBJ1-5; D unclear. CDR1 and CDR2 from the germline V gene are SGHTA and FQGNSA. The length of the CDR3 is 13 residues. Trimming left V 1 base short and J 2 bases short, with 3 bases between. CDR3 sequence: CASSLDRNQPQHF. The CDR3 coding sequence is TGTGCCAGCAGCTTAGACCGCAATCAGCCCCAGCATTTT. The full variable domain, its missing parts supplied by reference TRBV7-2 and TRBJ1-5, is GAGVSQSPSNKVTEKGKDVELRCDPISGHTALYWYRQSLGQGLEFLIYFQGNSAPDKSGLPSDRFSAERTGGSVSTLTIQRTQQEDSAVYLCASSLDRNQPQHFGDGTRLSIL.

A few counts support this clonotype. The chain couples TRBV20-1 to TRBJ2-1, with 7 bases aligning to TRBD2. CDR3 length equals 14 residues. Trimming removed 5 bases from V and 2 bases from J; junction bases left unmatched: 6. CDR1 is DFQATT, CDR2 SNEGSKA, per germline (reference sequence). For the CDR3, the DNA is TGCAGTGCTCTCCTGACTAGCCCCTACAATGAGCAGTTCTTC. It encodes CSALLTSPYNEQFF.

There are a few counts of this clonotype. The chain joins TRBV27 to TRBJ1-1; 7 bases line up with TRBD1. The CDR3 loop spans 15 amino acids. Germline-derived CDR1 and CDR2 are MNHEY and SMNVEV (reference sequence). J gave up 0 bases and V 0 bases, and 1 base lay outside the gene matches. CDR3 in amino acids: CASSLSTGLNTEAFF. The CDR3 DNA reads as TGTGCCAGCAGTTTATCGACAGGGCTGAACACTGAAGCTTTCTTT.

The CDR3 DNA reads as TGTGCCAGCAGCCTGAGGGAAAACTATGGCTACACCTTC. Its protein is CASSLRENYGYTF. The rearrangement joins TRBV3-1 to TRBJ1-2, with no clear D. The CDR3 loop spans 13 amino acids. V lost 4 bases and J lost 2, with 8 bases in between. Looked up from germline, CDR1 is LGHDT and CDR2 is YNNKEL (reference sequence). Using reference TRBV3-1 and TRBJ1-2 for the parts outside the CDR3, the full variable domain is DTAVSQTPKYLVTQMGNDKSIKCEQNLGHDTMYWYKQDSKKFLKIMFSYNNKELIINETVPNRFSPKSPDKAHLNLHINSLELGDSAVYFCASSLRENYGYTFGSGTRLTVV.

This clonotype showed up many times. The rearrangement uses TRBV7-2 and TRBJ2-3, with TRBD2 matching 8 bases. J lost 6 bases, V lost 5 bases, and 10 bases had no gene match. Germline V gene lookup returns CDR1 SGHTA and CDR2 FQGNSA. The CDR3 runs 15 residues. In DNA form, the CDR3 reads TGTGCCAGCAGCCCTCCGAGCGGGGGATCGGATACGCAGTATTTT. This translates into CASSPPSGGSDTQYF.

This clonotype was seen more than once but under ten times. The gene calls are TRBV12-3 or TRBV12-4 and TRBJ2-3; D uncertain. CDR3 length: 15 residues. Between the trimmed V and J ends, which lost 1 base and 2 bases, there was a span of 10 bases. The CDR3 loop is CASSLGSVSTDTQYF. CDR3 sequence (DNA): TGTGCCAGCAGTTTAGGGTCAGTATCCACAGATACGCAGTATTTT.

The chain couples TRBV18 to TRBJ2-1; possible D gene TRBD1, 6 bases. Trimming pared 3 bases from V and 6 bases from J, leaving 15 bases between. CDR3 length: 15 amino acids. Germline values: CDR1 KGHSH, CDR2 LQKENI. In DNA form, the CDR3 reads TGTGCCAGCTCACCGTTCAGGGGAAGGAGCAATGAGCAGTTCTTC. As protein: CASSPFRGRSNEQFF.

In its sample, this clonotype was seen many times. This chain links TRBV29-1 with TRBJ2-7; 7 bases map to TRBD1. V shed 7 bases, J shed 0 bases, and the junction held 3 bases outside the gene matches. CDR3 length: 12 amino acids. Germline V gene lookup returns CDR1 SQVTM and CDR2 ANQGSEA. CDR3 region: CSATGSSYEQYF. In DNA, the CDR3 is TGCAGCGCGACAGGGAGCTCCTACGAGCAGTACTTC.

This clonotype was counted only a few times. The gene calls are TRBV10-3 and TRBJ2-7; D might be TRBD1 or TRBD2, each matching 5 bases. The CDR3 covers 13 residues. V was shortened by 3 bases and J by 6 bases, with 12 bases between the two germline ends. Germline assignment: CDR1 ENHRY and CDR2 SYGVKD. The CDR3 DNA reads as TGTGCCATCAGTGATGGGACGGATCGCGAGCAGTACTTC. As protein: CAISDGTDREQYF.